Listed here are 12 T cell receptor beta chains from one sample, sequenced in a study of cytomegalovirus exposure and HLA in healthy donors. The PCR employed 60 Vbeta primers together with 13 Jbeta primers. Here immunoSEQ multiplex PCR was the method, and the copy in TCRdb shows in-frame clones only, minus some. Counted here are 200,000 to 250,000 clones, more than 75% occurring once; the ten biggest clones make up more than 5%. The sequenced sample was PBMCs. Source of these receptors: a woman aged 40 to 49 in good health and CMV-seropositive.

This chain joins TRBV27 and TRBJ2-3; D is perhaps TRBD2 (5 bases). Germline values: CDR1 MNHEY, CDR2 SMNVEV (reference sequence). The CDR3 spans 15 residues. The ends were cut back, 2 bases at V and 4 bases at J, with 13 bases in the middle. CDR3 nucleotides: TGTGCCAGCAGTTTAAGGATCCTTAGCGCAGATACGCAGTATTTT. It translates to CASSLRILSADTQYF.

The rearrangement links TRBV21-1 to TRBJ1-3; TRBD1 reflects the table's D call only, with no check against the DNA. TRBV21-1 constitutes a pseudogene. The CDR3 loop spans 18 amino acids. The DNA for the CDR3 is TGTGCCAGCAGCCCCTACCGGGACAGGGTGTGGGGGGGAAACACCATATATTTT. Amino acid sequence: CASSPYRDRVWGGNTIYF.

This clone was seen just once. The chain carries TRBV10-2 and TRBJ2-2; 7 bases fit TRBD1. The trim removed 6 bases at V and 5 bases at J, leaving 6 bases unmatched. CDR3 length equals 14 residues. CDR1 WSHSY and CDR2 SAAADI come from the germline V gene. CDR3 nucleotide sequence: TGCGCCAGCAGAGACAGGGAAAGGACCGGGGAGCTGTTTTTT. It specifies CASRDRERTGELFF.

The table lists this clone with a few counts. The rearrangement joins TRBV6-5 to TRBJ1-2; TRBD1 agrees at 12 bases. The J segment lost 8 bases and the V segment lost 0 bases, leaving 4 bases of the junction unmatched. Germline-derived CDR1 and CDR2 are MNHEY and SVGAGI. The CDR3 has 15 amino acids. The CDR3 coding sequence is TGTGCCAGCAGTTACTCGGGACAGGGGGCACGAGGCTACACCTTC. Its translation is CASSYSGQGARGYTF.

This rearrangement joins TRBV19 to TRBJ2-3, with 10 bases lining up with TRBD1. With V trimmed by 7 bases and J by 8 bases, 9 bases remained unmatched. The CDR3 sequence is 14 residues long. Germline V gene sequence: CDR1 LNHDA, CDR2 SQIVND (reference sequence). This chain's CDR3 is CASNDRDRGGTQYF. As DNA, the CDR3 is TGTGCCAGTAATGATCGGGACAGGGGTGGTACGCAGTATTTT.

The CDR3 protein is CASSFGHLHYGYTF. As DNA, the CDR3 is TGTGCCAGCAGCTTCGGACATCTCCACTATGGCTACACCTTC. This sequence joins TRBV5-6 and TRBJ1-2, with a weak D call TRBD1 (5 bases). The CDR3 loop spans 14 amino acids. V was cut by 2 bases and J by 3 bases, with 11 bases left in between. Looked up from germline, CDR1 is SGHDT and CDR2 is YYEEEE.

The chain employs TRBV7-3 and TRBJ2-3; 8 bases fit TRBD1. Germline assignment: CDR1 SGHTA and CDR2 FQGTGA. J gave up 6 bases and V 0 bases, and 5 bases lay outside the gene matches. This CDR3 region has 15 residues. CDR3 sequence reads: CASSLTLWDRDTQYF. The CDR3 coding sequence is TGTGCCAGCAGCTTAACGTTGTGGGACAGGGATACGCAGTATTTT.

The rearrangement links TRBV7-2 to TRBJ1-1; tentatively, D is TRBD1 (5 bases). V shed 2 bases and J shed 0 bases, with 13 bases lying between them. Looked up from germline, CDR1 is SGHTA and CDR2 is FQGNSA. There are 16 residues in the CDR3. This CDR3 is CASSLFSGGMNTEAFF. The CDR3, as DNA: TGTGCCAGCAGCTTATTTTCCGGGGGAATGAACACTGAAGCTTTCTTT.

This CDR3 reads CASSSPSGKSTDTQYF. The CDR3 DNA reads TGTGCCAGCAGCTCGCCTAGCGGGAAAAGCACAGATACGCAGTATTTT. The chain carries TRBV28 and TRBJ2-3, with TRBD2 matching over 9 bases. After removal of 6 bases from V and 0 bases from J, the junction contained 7 bases not matched to a gene. The CDR3 is 16 amino acids. Germline CDR1 is MDHEN and CDR2 is SYDVKM.

The CDR3 spells CASSSRDRDYEQYF. The CDR3 nucleotides are TGTGCCAGCAGCTCCCGGGACAGGGACTACGAGCAGTACTTC. This chain links TRBV7-8 with TRBJ2-7; 9 bases map to TRBD1. The J segment lost 3 bases and the V segment lost 4 bases, leaving 4 bases of the junction unmatched. The CDR3 is 14 residues long. The germline V gene has CDR1 SGHVS and CDR2 FQNEAQ.

This rearrangement joins TRBV5-1 to TRBJ1-4, with D maybe TRBD1 (6 bases). This CDR3 spans 12 amino acids. Trimming removed 5 bases at V and 7 bases at J, with 9 bases between. In germline, CDR1 is SGHRS, CDR2 YFSETQ. CDR3 nucleotide sequence: TGCGCCAGCAGGGGGGCAGGTGAAAAACTGTTTTTT. Its protein is CASRGAGEKLFF.

This rearrangement joins TRBV4-1 to TRBJ1-1, with D perhaps matching TRBD1 (5 bases). V was pared by 1 base and J by 4 bases, with 19 bases between. The CDR3 runs to 17 residues. Germline CDR1 is MGHRA and CDR2 is YSYEKL. CDR3 in amino acids: CASSQVGAGSLITEAFF. Written as DNA, the CDR3 is TGCGCCAGCAGCCAAGTAGGGGCAGGTAGTTTAATCACTGAAGCTTTCTTT.